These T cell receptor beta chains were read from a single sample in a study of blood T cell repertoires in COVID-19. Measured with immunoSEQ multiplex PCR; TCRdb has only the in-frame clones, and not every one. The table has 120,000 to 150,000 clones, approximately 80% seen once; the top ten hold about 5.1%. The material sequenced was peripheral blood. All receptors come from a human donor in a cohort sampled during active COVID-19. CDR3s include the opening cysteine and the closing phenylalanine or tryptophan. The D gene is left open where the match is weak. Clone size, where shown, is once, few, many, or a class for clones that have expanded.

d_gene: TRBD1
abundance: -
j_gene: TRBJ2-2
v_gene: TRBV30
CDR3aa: CAWRLQGAPVRGELFF
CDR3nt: TGTGCCTGGAGGCTTCAGGGGGCGCCAGTCCGGGGGGAGCTGTTTTTT

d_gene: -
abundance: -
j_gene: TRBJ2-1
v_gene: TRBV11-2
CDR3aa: CASSPGVAVQGEQFF
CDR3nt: TGTGCCAGCAGCCCCGGGGTAGCGGTACAAGGTGAGCAGTTCTTC

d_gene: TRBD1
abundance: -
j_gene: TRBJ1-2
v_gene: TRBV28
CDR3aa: CASSLYPSQGAGNYGYTF
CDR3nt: TGTGCCAGCAGTTTATACCCGAGTCAGGGGGCCGGCAACTATGGCTACACCTTC

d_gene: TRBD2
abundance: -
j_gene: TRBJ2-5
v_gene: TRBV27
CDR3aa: CASSAYVPLAGEETQYF
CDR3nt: TGTGCCAGCAGTGCCTACGTACCACTAGCGGGAGAGGAGACCCAGTACTTC

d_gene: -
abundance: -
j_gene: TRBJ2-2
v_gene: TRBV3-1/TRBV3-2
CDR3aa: CASSAGEGLTGELFF
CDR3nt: TGTGCCAGCAGCGCAGGCGAAGGCTTGACCGGGGAGCTGTTTTTT

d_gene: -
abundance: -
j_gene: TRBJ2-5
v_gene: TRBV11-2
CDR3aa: CASTLSPQGSRETQYF
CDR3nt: TGTGCCAGCACCTTAAGTCCCCAGGGGAGTCGGGAGACCCAGTACTTC

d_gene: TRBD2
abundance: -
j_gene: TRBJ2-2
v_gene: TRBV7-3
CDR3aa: CASSLSGTSGIAGELFF
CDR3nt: TGTGCCAGCAGCTTAAGTGGGACTAGCGGGATCGCGGGGGAGCTGTTTTTT

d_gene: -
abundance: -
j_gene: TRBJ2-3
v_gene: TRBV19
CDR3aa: CASSLTFTDTQYF
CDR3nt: TGTGCCAGTAGTCTCACATTCACAGATACGCAGTATTTT

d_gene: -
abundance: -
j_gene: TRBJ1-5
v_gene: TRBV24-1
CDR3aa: CATRARQQPQHF
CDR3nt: TGTGCCACACGAGCGAGGCAACAGCCCCAGCATTTT

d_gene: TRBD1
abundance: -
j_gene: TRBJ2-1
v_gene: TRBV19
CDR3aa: CASGPKQGNEQFF
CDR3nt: TGTGCCAGCGGGCCTAAACAGGGGAATGAGCAGTTCTTC

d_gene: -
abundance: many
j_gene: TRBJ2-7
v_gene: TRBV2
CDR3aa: CASSDFYRVYEQYF
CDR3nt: TGTGCCAGCAGCGACTTTTACAGGGTCTACGAGCAGTACTTC

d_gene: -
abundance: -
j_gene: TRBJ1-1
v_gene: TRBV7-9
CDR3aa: CASSLNIRVNTEAFF
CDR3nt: TGTGCCAGCAGCTTGAATATCAGGGTGAACACTGAAGCTTTCTTT

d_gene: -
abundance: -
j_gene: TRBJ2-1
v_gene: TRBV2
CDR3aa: CASSEATEYNEQFF
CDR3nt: TGTGCCAGCAGTGAAGCAACGGAGTACAATGAGCAGTTCTTC

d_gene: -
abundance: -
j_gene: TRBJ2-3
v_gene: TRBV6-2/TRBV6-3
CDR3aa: CASSYGLGPDTQYF
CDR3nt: TGTGCCAGCAGTTACGGACTCGGACCAGATACGCAGTATTTT